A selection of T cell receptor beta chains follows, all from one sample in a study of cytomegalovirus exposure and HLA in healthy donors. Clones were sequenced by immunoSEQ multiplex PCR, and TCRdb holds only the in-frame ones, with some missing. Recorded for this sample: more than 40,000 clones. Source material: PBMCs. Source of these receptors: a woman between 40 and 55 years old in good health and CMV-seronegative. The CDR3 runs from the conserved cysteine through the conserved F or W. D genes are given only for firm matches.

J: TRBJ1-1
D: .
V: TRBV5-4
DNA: TGTGCCAGCAGCTTGGGCGGGGGCGAGGGGACTGAAGCTTTCTTT
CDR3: CASSLGGGEGTEAFF

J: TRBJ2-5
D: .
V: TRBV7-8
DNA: TGTGCCAGCAGCTTGCTCAACATGGGACTGCAAGAGACCCAGTACTTC
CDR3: CASSLLNMGLQETQYF

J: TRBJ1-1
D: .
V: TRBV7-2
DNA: TGTGCCAGCAGCTCACAGCGGGCCCTTGAAGCTTTCTTT
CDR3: CASSSQRALEAFF

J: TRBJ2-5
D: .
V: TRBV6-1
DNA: TGTGCCAGCAGTGCCCCAGCGTATGCGTCCCAAGAGACCCAGTACTTC
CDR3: CASSAPAYASQETQYF

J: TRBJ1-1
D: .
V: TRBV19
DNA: TGTGCCAGTAGCCTACTTAGGGGTGAAGCTTTCTTT
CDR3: CASSLLRGEAFF

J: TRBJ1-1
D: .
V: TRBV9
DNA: TGTGCCAGCAGCGTAGCCAGGAACACTGAAGCTTTCTTT
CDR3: CASSVARNTEAFF

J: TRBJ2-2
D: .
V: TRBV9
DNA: TGTGCCAGCAGCCCTACCACCGGTTTCACCGGGGAGCTGTTTTTT
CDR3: CASSPTTGFTGELFF

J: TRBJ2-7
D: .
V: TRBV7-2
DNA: TGTGCCAGCAGCTTAGCACCGGGACTTCAATACGAGCAGTACTTC
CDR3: CASSLAPGLQYEQYF

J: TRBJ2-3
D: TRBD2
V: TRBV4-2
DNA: TGTGCCAGCACCCCGCGTACGGGAGGGCCAGATACGCAGTATTTT
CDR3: CASTPRTGGPDTQYF

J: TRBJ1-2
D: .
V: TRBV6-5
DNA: TGTGCCAGCACGGAGGGGAAATATGGCTACACCTTC
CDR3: CASTEGKYGYTF

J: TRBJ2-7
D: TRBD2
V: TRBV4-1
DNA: TGCGCCAGCAGCCAAGAGGTAGCGGGAGGGTACGAGCAGTACTTC
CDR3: CASSQEVAGGYEQYF

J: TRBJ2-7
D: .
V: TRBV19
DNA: TGTGCCAGTAGTATAGATTCTCAAGCGTCCTACGAGCAGTACTTC
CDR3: CASSIDSQASYEQYF

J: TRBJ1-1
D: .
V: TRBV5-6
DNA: TGTGCCAGCAGCTTGACAGGGTATATTGGGACTGAAGCTTTCTTT
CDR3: CASSLTGYIGTEAFF

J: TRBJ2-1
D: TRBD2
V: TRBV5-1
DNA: TGCGCCAGCAGCTCGGGACTAGCGGGAGCGGAGGAGCAGTTCTTC
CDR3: CASSSGLAGAEEQFF

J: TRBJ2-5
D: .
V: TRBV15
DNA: TGTGCCACCAGCAGAGATTCGACGGGAAGAGAGACCCAGTACTTC
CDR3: CATSRDSTGRETQYF

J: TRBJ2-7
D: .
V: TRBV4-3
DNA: TGCGCCAGCAGCCAGGCCAGAAACTACGAGCAGTACTTC
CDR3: CASSQARNYEQYF

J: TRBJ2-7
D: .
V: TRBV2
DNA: TGTGCCAGCAGTGATTATAACGAGCAGTACTTC
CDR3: CASSDYNEQYF

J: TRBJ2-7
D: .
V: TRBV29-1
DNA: TGCAGCGTTGTTGGTAGCTACGAGCAGTACTTC
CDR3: CSVVGSYEQYF

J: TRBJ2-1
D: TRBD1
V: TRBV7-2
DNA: TGTGCCAGCAGACCTCCCCAGGACAGGGTGTCCTACAATGAGCAGTTCTTC
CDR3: CASRPPQDRVSYNEQFF

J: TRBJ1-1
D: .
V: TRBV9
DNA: TGTGCCAGCAGCCTCGGGTATAGGCGCACTGAAGCTTTCTTT
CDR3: CASSLGYRRTEAFF

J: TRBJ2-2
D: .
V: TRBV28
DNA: TGTGCCAGCAGGTACCAGGGGAGGGCCGGGGAGCTGTTTTTT
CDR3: CASRYQGRAGELFF

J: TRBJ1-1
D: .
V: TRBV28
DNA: TGTGCCAGCAGTTTGAGGCGGACTGAAGCTTTCTTT
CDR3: CASSLRRTEAFF

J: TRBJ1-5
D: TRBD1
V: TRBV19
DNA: TGTGCCAGTAGGGGCGGGACAGGGGTCAATCAGCCCCAGCATTTT
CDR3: CASRGGTGVNQPQHF